Listed below are T cell receptor beta chains from one sample, sequenced in a study of blood T cell repertoires in COVID-19. Libraries were prepared by immunoSEQ multiplex PCR; TCRdb keeps only in-frame clonotypes and omits some of them. In the table there are roughly 390,000 clones, 80% to 90% of which are singletons. The specimen was peripheral blood. These receptors originate from a woman in her twenties or thirties with COVID-19, enrolled during active disease. CDR3s include the opening cysteine and the closing phenylalanine or tryptophan. A D gene is named only where the DNA matches it firmly. Only some rows state a clone size, as once, few, many or a class for expanded clones.

D gene: TRBD2; clone size: .; J gene: TRBJ2-2; V gene: TRBV2; CDR3 length: 16; CDR3 protein: CASSLQSGILTGELFF; CDR3 DNA: TGTGCCAGCAGCCTGCAAAGCGGGATACTCACCGGGGAGCTGTTTTTT
D gene: TRBD1; clone size: .; J gene: TRBJ1-6; V gene: TRBV28; CDR3 length: 14; CDR3 protein: CASSPGQGSAPLHF; CDR3 DNA: TGTGCCAGCAGTCCGGGACAGGGTAGTGCACCCCTCCACTTT
D gene: TRBD1; clone size: few; J gene: TRBJ2-7; V gene: TRBV29-1; CDR3 length: 12; CDR3 protein: CSVSPQGLEQYF; CDR3 DNA: TGCAGCGTTTCTCCACAGGGGCTCGAGCAGTACTTC
D gene: .; clone size: .; J gene: TRBJ2-2; V gene: TRBV10-3; CDR3 length: 15; CDR3 protein: CAISGQIRNTGELFF; CDR3 DNA: TGTGCCATCAGTGGGCAGATTCGAAACACCGGGGAGCTGTTTTTT
D gene: TRBD2; clone size: .; J gene: TRBJ2-5; V gene: TRBV25-1; CDR3 length: 15; CDR3 protein: CASSFTTGGQETQYF; CDR3 DNA: TGTGCCAGCAGTTTCACCACCGGGGGGCAAGAGACCCAGTACTTC
D gene: TRBD1; clone size: .; J gene: TRBJ1-2; V gene: TRBV6-5; CDR3 length: 12; CDR3 protein: CASSSGGLGYTF; CDR3 DNA: TGTGCCAGCAGTTCAGGGGGCCTTGGCTACACCTTC
D gene: TRBD1; clone size: .; J gene: TRBJ2-5; V gene: TRBV4-1; CDR3 length: 13; CDR3 protein: CASSRMTGETQYF; CDR3 DNA: TGCGCCAGCAGCCGCATGACAGGGGAGACCCAGTACTTC
D gene: TRBD2; clone size: .; J gene: TRBJ2-3; V gene: TRBV7-6; CDR3 length: 16; CDR3 protein: CASSLGLAGASDTQYF; CDR3 DNA: TGTGCCAGCAGCTTAGGACTAGCGGGAGCTTCAGATACGCAGTATTTT
D gene: TRBD2; clone size: .; J gene: TRBJ2-1; V gene: TRBV12-5; CDR3 length: 17; CDR3 protein: CASGLKLAGVPYNEQFF; CDR3 DNA: TGTGCTAGTGGTTTGAAACTAGCGGGAGTCCCCTACAATGAGCAGTTCTTC
D gene: TRBD2; clone size: .; J gene: TRBJ2-7; V gene: TRBV9; CDR3 length: 15; CDR3 protein: CASSVVASGSDEQYF; CDR3 DNA: TGTGCCAGCAGCGTAGTGGCTAGCGGGAGCGACGAGCAGTACTTC
D gene: TRBD1; clone size: .; J gene: TRBJ1-2; V gene: TRBV7-8; CDR3 length: 14; CDR3 protein: CASSPGTANYGYTF; CDR3 DNA: TGTGCCAGCAGCCCCGGGACAGCAAACTATGGCTACACCTTC
D gene: TRBD2; clone size: .; J gene: TRBJ2-3; V gene: TRBV27; CDR3 length: 15; CDR3 protein: CASAFGTRVAYTQYF; CDR3 DNA: TGTGCCAGCGCCTTCGGGACTAGGGTAGCGTATACGCAGTATTTT
D gene: TRBD1; clone size: .; J gene: TRBJ1-5; V gene: TRBV6-6; CDR3 length: 16; CDR3 protein: CASSYGTGGGNQPQHF; CDR3 DNA: TGTGCCAGCAGTTACGGGACAGGGGGCGGCAATCAGCCCCAGCATTTT
D gene: TRBD2; clone size: .; J gene: TRBJ2-1; V gene: TRBV2; CDR3 length: 15; CDR3 protein: CASPDGRGDRNEQFF; CDR3 DNA: TGTGCCAGCCCCGACGGGAGGGGGGATCGGAATGAGCAGTTCTTC
D gene: TRBD2; clone size: .; J gene: TRBJ2-7; V gene: TRBV7-9; CDR3 length: 13; CDR3 protein: CASSLAGRGEQYF; CDR3 DNA: TGTGCCAGCAGCTTAGCTGGGAGGGGCGAGCAGTACTTC
D gene: .; clone size: .; J gene: TRBJ2-4; V gene: TRBV3-1/TRBV3-2; CDR3 length: 20; CDR3 protein: CASSQDPPAGPFREENIQYF; CDR3 DNA: TGTGCCAGCAGCCAAGATCCCCCCGCGGGCCCTTTTCGTGAGGAAAACATTCAGTACTTC
D gene: TRBD2; clone size: .; J gene: TRBJ2-7; V gene: TRBV27; CDR3 length: 15; CDR3 protein: CASSFRGTRSDEQYF; CDR3 DNA: TGTGCCAGCAGTTTCCGCGGGACTAGAAGCGACGAGCAGTACTTC
D gene: .; clone size: .; J gene: TRBJ2-3; V gene: TRBV5-1; CDR3 length: 14; CDR3 protein: CASSLSGVPDTQYF; CDR3 DNA: TGCGCCAGCAGCTTGTCGGGAGTCCCAGATACGCAGTATTTT
D gene: TRBD2; clone size: .; J gene: TRBJ2-5; V gene: TRBV9; CDR3 length: 17; CDR3 protein: CASSPRGRSGSGETQYF; CDR3 DNA: TGTGCCAGCAGCCCTAGGGGTAGAAGCGGGAGTGGAGAGACCCAGTACTTC
D gene: .; clone size: few; J gene: TRBJ2-2; V gene: TRBV30; CDR3 length: 14; CDR3 protein: CAWSTGPYTGELFF; CDR3 DNA: TGTGCCTGGAGCACAGGGCCTTACACCGGGGAGCTGTTTTTT
D gene: .; clone size: .; J gene: TRBJ2-5; V gene: TRBV2; CDR3 length: 13; CDR3 protein: CASLAEYQETQYF; CDR3 DNA: TGTGCCAGCCTGGCGGAGTACCAAGAGACCCAGTACTTC
D gene: TRBD2; clone size: .; J gene: TRBJ2-3; V gene: TRBV20-1; CDR3 length: 17; CDR3 protein: CSASGVSGRAQADTQYF; CDR3 DNA: TGCAGTGCTAGTGGGGTTAGCGGGAGGGCCCAGGCGGATACGCAGTATTTT
D gene: TRBD2; clone size: .; J gene: TRBJ2-7; V gene: TRBV7-6; CDR3 length: 17; CDR3 protein: CASSTSGTSFPTYEQYF; CDR3 DNA: TGTGCCAGCAGCACGTCCGGGACTAGCTTCCCAACCTACGAGCAGTACTTC
D gene: .; clone size: .; J gene: TRBJ1-2; V gene: TRBV29-1; CDR3 length: 13; CDR3 protein: CSVEDIGGLGYTF; CDR3 DNA: TGCAGCGTTGAAGATATCGGGGGACTGGGCTACACCTTC
D gene: TRBD2; clone size: .; J gene: TRBJ2-3; V gene: TRBV4-1; CDR3 length: 16; CDR3 protein: CASSRQTSGYTDTQYF; CDR3 DNA: TGCGCCAGCAGCCGACAGACTAGCGGCTACACAGATACGCAGTATTTT
D gene: TRBD2; clone size: .; J gene: TRBJ2-7; V gene: TRBV6-5; CDR3 length: 12; CDR3 protein: CASSYTSGDQYF; CDR3 DNA: TGTGCCAGCAGTTACACTAGCGGGGACCAGTACTTC
D gene: .; clone size: .; J gene: TRBJ2-3; V gene: TRBV24-1; CDR3 length: 18; CDR3 protein: CATSARGEDQSSTDTQYF; CDR3 DNA: TGTGCCACCAGTGCAAGAGGGGAGGACCAATCTAGCACAGATACGCAGTATTTT
D gene: .; clone size: .; J gene: TRBJ1-2; V gene: TRBV27; CDR3 length: 15; CDR3 protein: CASSYGQGLGYGYTF; CDR3 DNA: TGTGCCAGCAGTTATGGGCAGGGGTTAGGCTATGGCTACACCTTC